These 20 T cell receptor beta chains share one sample of origin, sequenced in a study of vaccination and CD4 T cells after COVID-19. Treatment defined: roughly 10-day PBMC culture with coronavirus spike peptide pools or control peptides (ViraFEST assay). The antigens of these receptors remain unknown. The study sequenced cultured CD4+ T cell DNA using the Oncomine TCR Beta short-read assay. In TCRdb, the PCR reads were re-called with MiXCR into one record per CDR3 protein. Of some 15,000 distinct CDR3 sequences listed, around 46% are singletons. Sequenced material: CD4+ T cells from blood, cultured in vitro. These receptors were obtained from a human donor who had recovered from COVID-19.

CDR3 loop: CASRRTGDNQPQHF. As DNA, the CDR3 is TGTGCCAGCAGGCGGACAGGGGACAATCAGCCCCAGCATTTT. The chain uses TRBV12-3 or TRBV12-4 and TRBJ1-5; 9 nucleotides line up with TRBD1. Losses at the gene ends were 6 bases for V and 3 bases for J; bases not matched to a gene: 3. CDR3 length equals 14 residues.

This clonotype turned up a few times. V is TRBV7-3 and J is TRBJ1-5; D is uncertain. CDR3 length: 13 residues. Germline V gives CDR1 SGHTA, CDR2 FQGTGA. V lost 2 bases and J 6 bases, leaving 8 bases between the germline ends. The CDR3 coding sequence is TGTGCCAGCAGCTTATTAGGTGGTCAGCCCCAGCATTTT. Amino acid sequence: CASSLLGGQPQHF.

This rearrangement joins TRBV24-1 to TRBJ1-1; D uncertain. The V gene lost 7 bases and the J gene lost 4 bases, with 9 bases spanning the gap. Germline V lookup: CDR1 KGHDR, CDR2 SFDVKD. This CDR3 spans 12 amino acids. The CDR3 region has the DNA TGTGCCACCAGGGGAGCGTTCACTGAAGCTTTCTTT. Residues: CATRGAFTEAFF.

As regards this clonotype: Germline and junction disagree at one end, which may indicate a read error. This chain connects TRBV11-2 to TRBJ2-7, with TRBD1 identical over 8 bases. The germline V gene has CDR1 SGHAT and CDR2 FQNNGV. There are 19 residues in the CDR3. CDR3 sequence (DNA): TGCGCCAGCAGCTACGGTCCAGAATTAAGACAGGGGAGTATCTACGAGCAGTACTTC. This sequence encodes CASSYGPELRQGSIYEQYF. Complete variable domain (other parts from reference TRBV11-2 and TRBJ2-7): EAGVAQSPRYKIIEKRQSVAFWCNPISGHATLYWYQQILGQGPKLLIQFQNNGVVDDSQLPKDRFSAERLKGVDSTLKIQPAKLEDSAVYLCASSYGPELRQGSIYEQYFGPGTRLTVT.

This clonotype was seen only a few times. V is TRBV18 and J is TRBJ2-5; D gene ambiguous. The V end lost 5 bases, the J end lost 2 bases, and 3 bases lay between the germline ends. CDR3 size: 11 residues. Germline V gene data show CDR1 as KGHSH and CDR2 as LQKENI. The CDR3 loop is CASSSQETQYF. CDR3 DNA: TGTGCCAGCTCAAGTCAAGAGACCCAGTACTTC.

V usage is TRBV7-9 and J usage is TRBJ2-7, with 11 bases fitting TRBD1. Trimming cost V 2 bases and J 7 bases; bases outside gene matches: 13. Germline CDR1 SEHNR, CDR2 FQNEAQ (reference sequence). The CDR3 spans 17 residues. CDR3 residues: CASSLPTPGQGVREQYF. The DNA of the CDR3 is TGTGCCAGCAGCTTACCCACCCCGGGACAGGGGGTTCGAGAGCAGTACTTC.

This clonotype was detected only a few times. The rearrangement joins TRBV27 to TRBJ2-5; 11 positions agree with TRBD2. Germline-derived CDR1 and CDR2 are MNHEY and SMNVEV (reference sequence). This CDR3 is 15 amino acids long. J was trimmed by 5 bases and V by 7 bases; bases with no gene match: 9. CDR3 amino acids: CASILSGRAGETQYF. The CDR3, as DNA: TGTGCCAGCATACTTAGCGGGAGGGCCGGGGAGACCCAGTACTTC.

The chain combines TRBV19 with TRBJ1-5; 9 nucleotides agree with TRBD1. The germline CDR1 and CDR2 sequences are LNHDA and SQIVND (reference sequence). The CDR3 consists of 17 residues. J was trimmed by 2 bases and V by 7 bases; bases with no gene match: 12. The CDR3 here is CASNSGTGRSGNQPQHF. In DNA form, the CDR3 reads TGTGCCAGTAACTCCGGGACAGGGCGTTCCGGCAATCAGCCCCAGCATTTT.

The J gene is TRBJ1-2, the V gene TRBV27; 7 bases map to TRBD1. Germline CDR1 and CDR2: MNHEY and SMNVEV (reference sequence). After removal of 4 bases from V and 4 bases from J, the junction contained 9 bases not matched to a gene. This CDR3 has 15 amino acids. The CDR3 protein is CASSSLGTDSYGYTF. As DNA, the CDR3 is TGTGCCAGCAGTTCCCTGGGGACAGACAGCTATGGCTACACCTTC.

The chain couples TRBV20-1 to TRBJ1-2; 7 positions match TRBD1. V lost 1 base to trimming and J lost 6 bases; unmatched junction nucleotides: 8. Germline CDR1 DFQATT, CDR2 SNEGSKA (reference sequence). This CDR3 has 14 residues. CDR3 DNA sequence: TGCAGTGCTAGAGTAGAGGGGGCGCGGGATGGCTACACCTTC. Translating gives CSARVEGARDGYTF.

This chain connects TRBV7-9 to TRBJ2-1, with D unclear. Germline CDR1 reads SEHNR; CDR2 reads FQNEAQ (reference sequence). The CDR3 loop spans 14 amino acids. Trimming took 0 bases from V and 10 from J, leaving 13 bases between them. This CDR3 is CASSLAVTVSEQFF. The CDR3 bases are TGTGCCAGCAGCTTAGCGGTTACAGTGAGCGAGCAGTTCTTC.

The chain employs TRBV20-1 and TRBJ2-5, with D possibly TRBD2 on 6 matching bases. V dropped 0 bases and J dropped 7 bases, with 18 bases sitting between them. Germline V CDR1 and CDR2: DFQATT, SNEGSKA (reference sequence). This CDR3 region has 15 residues. The CDR3 DNA reads TGCAGTGCTAGAGATTCGGAGGGGACTTTAGGGACCCAGTACTTC. Its translation: CSARDSEGTLGTQYF.

This clonotype was seen only a few times. The rearrangement uses TRBV6-4 and TRBJ1-2; 10 bases line up with TRBD1. The CDR3 is 14 residues long. Losses at the gene ends were 6 bases for V and 4 bases for J; bases not matched to a gene: 5. Germline CDR1 reads MRHNA; CDR2 reads SNTAGT. The CDR3, as DNA: TGTGCCAGCAGGAGGACAGGGGGGAGCTATGGCTACACCTTC. Protein product: CASRRTGGSYGYTF.

DNA of the CDR3: TGTGCCAGCAGCCTAGTCGCGCCGGGCGTCGACGAGCAGTACTTC. Its translation: CASSLVAPGVDEQYF. The chain joins TRBV2 to TRBJ2-7; D ambiguous. Trimming took off 6 bases at V and 5 bases at J, with 20 bases between the two ends. This CDR3 is 15 amino acids long. Germline values: CDR1 SNHLY, CDR2 FYNNEI. Complete variable domain (other parts from reference TRBV2 and TRBJ2-7): EPEVTQTPSHQVTQMGQEVILRCVPISNHLYFYWYRQILGQKVEFLVSFYNNEISEKSEIFDDQFSVERPDGSNFTLKIRSTKLEDSAMYFCASSLVAPGVDEQYFGPGTRLTVT.

This rearrangement joins TRBV7-9 to TRBJ1-2; possibly TRBD1 for D (5 bases). The CDR3 length is 17 residues. V shed 3 bases and J shed 3 bases, with 20 bases lying between them. Germline CDR1 reads SEHNR; CDR2 reads FQNEAQ (reference sequence). For the CDR3, the DNA is TGTGCCAGCAGCTTTCCGCAGGGTAAAAGTGCTTACTATGGCTACACCTTC. Encoded protein: CASSFPQGKSAYYGYTF.

This chain joins TRBV20-1 and TRBJ1-3, with D tentatively TRBD1 (6 bases). V was shortened by 0 bases and J by 7 bases, with 19 bases between the two germline ends. This CDR3 spans 16 amino acids. The germline V gene has CDR1 DFQATT and CDR2 SNEGSKA (reference sequence). The CDR3 is CSARDRGGVLSNTIYF. The DNA for the CDR3 is TGCAGTGCTAGAGATAGAGGGGGAGTGTTATCGAACACCATATATTTT.

The J gene is TRBJ1-6, the V gene TRBV4-1; the D is unclear. The CDR3 loop spans 16 amino acids. Per germline, CDR1 MGHRA and CDR2 YSYEKL. The germline V and J ends were trimmed by 1 base and 4 bases, with 11 bases remaining between them. The CDR3 loop reads CASSQGAGIYNSPLHF. Here the CDR3 DNA reads TGCGCCAGCAGCCAAGGGGCGGGGATTTATAATTCACCCCTCCACTTT.

This clonotype was detected a few times. The rearrangement links TRBV7-2 to TRBJ1-5; D uncertain. Germline V gives CDR1 SGHTA, CDR2 FQGNSA. CDR3 size: 13 residues. V was pared by 5 bases and J by 3 bases, with 8 bases between. The CDR3 loop reads CASSPDYNQPQHF. In DNA form, the CDR3 reads TGTGCCAGCAGCCCCGATTACAATCAGCCCCAGCATTTT.

This clonotype was seen more than once but under ten times. The chain joins TRBV25-1 to TRBJ1-3, with 7 bases fitting TRBD1. The CDR3 contains 19 residues. Germline V lookup: CDR1 MGHDK, CDR2 SYGVNS. V lost 1 base and J lost 0; bases outside the gene matches: 12. The CDR3 is CASSEWYTGAQSSGNTIYF. DNA of the CDR3: TGTGCCAGCAGTGAATGGTATACAGGGGCACAGAGCTCTGGAAACACCATATATTTT.

The chain links TRBV6-1 to TRBJ1-2; D unclear. This CDR3 has 13 residues. Trimming stripped 6 bases from V and 0 bases from J, with 8 bases between. Germline loops: CDR1 MNHNS, CDR2 SASEGT. CDR3 in amino acids: CASRQNSNYGYTF. CDR3 nucleotides: TGTGCCAGCAGACAGAATTCTAACTATGGCTACACCTTC.